This TCR beta chain was sequenced for a study of Graves' ophthalmopathy and Graves' hyperthyroidism. Points from the study as a whole: Both a roughly 66% sensitivity and an approximately 72% specificity characterized the model's predictions of ophthalmopathy progression.

The CDR3 contains 11 residues when both ends are counted. CDR1 and CDR2 from the germline V gene are SQVTM and ANQGSEA. Points on this clonotype: Its antigen is unknown. The limits of the CDR3 on the DNA are not certain, so only TCRdb's listed CDR3 is given.

The sequenced template was RNA, covering the TCR beta CDR3 region. HTBI-primed first-round RT-PCR preceded second-round multiplex PCR. TCRdb recomputed calls from the multiplex PCR reads with MiXCR, one row per CDR3 protein. The table records over a million distinct CDR3 sequences, about 35% of them present only once. Sequenced: peripheral blood or thyroid tissue (not recorded which). The V call is TRBV29-1, the J call TRBJ1-1; the table calls TRBD1, which could not be checked here. This TCR came from an adult man with Graves' hyperthyroidism. CDR3 amino acids: CSVGGGTGRFF.